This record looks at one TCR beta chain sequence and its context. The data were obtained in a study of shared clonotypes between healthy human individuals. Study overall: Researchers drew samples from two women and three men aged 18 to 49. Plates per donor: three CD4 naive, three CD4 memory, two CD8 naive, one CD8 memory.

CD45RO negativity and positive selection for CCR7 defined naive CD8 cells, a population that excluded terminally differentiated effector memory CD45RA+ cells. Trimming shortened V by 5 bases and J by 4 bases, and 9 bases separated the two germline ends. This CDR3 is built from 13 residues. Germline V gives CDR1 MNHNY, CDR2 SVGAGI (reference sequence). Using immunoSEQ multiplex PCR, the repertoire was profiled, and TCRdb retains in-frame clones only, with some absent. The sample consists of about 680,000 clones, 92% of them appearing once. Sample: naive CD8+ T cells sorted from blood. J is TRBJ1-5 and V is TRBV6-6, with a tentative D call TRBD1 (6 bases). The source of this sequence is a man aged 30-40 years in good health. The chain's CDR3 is CASSPQGNQPQHF. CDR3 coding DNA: TGTGCCAGCAGTCCCCAGGGGAATCAGCCCCAGCATTTT.